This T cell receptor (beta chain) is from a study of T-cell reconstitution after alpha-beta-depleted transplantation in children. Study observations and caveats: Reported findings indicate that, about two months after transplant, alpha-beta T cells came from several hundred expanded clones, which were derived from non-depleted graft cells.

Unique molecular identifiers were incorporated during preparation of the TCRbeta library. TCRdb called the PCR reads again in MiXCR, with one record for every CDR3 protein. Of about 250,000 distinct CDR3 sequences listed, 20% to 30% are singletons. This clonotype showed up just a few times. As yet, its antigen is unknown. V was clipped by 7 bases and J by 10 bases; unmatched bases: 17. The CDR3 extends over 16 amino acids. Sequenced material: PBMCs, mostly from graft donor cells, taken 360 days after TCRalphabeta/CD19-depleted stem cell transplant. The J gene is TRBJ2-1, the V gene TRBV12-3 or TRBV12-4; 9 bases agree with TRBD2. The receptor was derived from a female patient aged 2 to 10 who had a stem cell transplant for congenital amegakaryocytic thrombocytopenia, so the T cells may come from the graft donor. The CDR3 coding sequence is TGTGCCAGCAACCGAAGACATAGCGGGAGCGAGGCGGAGCAGTTCTTC. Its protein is CASNRRHSGSEAEQFF.